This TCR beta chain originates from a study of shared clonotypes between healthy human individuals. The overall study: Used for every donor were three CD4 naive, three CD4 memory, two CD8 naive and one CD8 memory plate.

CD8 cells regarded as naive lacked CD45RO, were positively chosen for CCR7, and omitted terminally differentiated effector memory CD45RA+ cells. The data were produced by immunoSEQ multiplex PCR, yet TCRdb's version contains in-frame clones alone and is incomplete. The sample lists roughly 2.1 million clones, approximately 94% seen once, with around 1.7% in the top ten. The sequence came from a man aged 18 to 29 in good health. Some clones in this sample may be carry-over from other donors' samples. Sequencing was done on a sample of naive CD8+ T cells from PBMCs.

DNA of the CDR3: TGCAGCGTTGAAGAACCGGGGCCTAACTATGGCTACACCTTC. This sequence encodes CSVEEPGPNYGYTF. The chain recombines TRBV29-1 with TRBJ1-2, with D possibly matching TRBD1 (5 bases). CDR1 and CDR2 (germline): SQVTM, ANQGSEA. Trimming removed 0 bases from V and 0 bases from J, with 8 bases in between. CDR3 length equals 14 residues.